This T cell receptor (beta chain) was sequenced during a study of T cell repertoires in cytomegalovirus infection. Study-wide background: Signatures in public TCR beta sequences pointed to both CMV infection and matching HLA type. Study outcomes and limitations: Of the TCR beta families, the public ones yielded a cumulative frequency that identified carriers of CMV plus the relevant HLA. Ex vivo, HLA-C-restricted CMV-specific TCR beta clonotypes prevailed over the rest of the response.

Looked up from germline, CDR1 is MNHNS and CDR2 is SASEGT. With 0 bases clipped from V and 1 base from J, the junction kept 11 bases outside the gene matches. This CDR3 is 19 amino acids long. This clonotype was counted between two and nine times. The antigen is not known. TCRdb re-called the reads through MiXCR, storing one row per CDR3 protein. The sample records about 890,000 distinct CDR3 sequences, less than 35% being singletons. The chain employs TRBV6-1 and TRBJ2-5, with TRBD2 matching over 10 bases. This TCR derives from a human donor in good health (CMV status not recorded). Some clones in this sample may be carry-over from other donors' samples. The specimen was cultured CD8+ T cells from PBMCs, collected from culture after CMV antigen stimulation. This CDR3 reads CASSEAPVAGGVPQETQYF. The CDR3 DNA sequence: TGTGCCAGCAGTGAAGCACCGGTAGCGGGGGGCGTTCCCCAAGAGACCCAGTACTTC.